The sequence of this T cell receptor beta chain was determined in a study of cytomegalovirus exposure and HLA in healthy donors. For this clone: Its antigen is unknown.

The CDR3 spans 15 residues. V lost 5 bases and J lost 1, with 14 bases in between. Germline V lookup: CDR1 MDHEN, CDR2 SYDVKM. Study outcomes and limitations: Through in vitro validation, a few CMV-associated chains were shown to be specific for CMV antigens. Most CMV-associated TCR beta chains were later found to appear HLA-restricted. Segments of the TCR beta V type were, in most cases, productive about 87% or about 30% of the time in an earlier analysis.

Amplification used 60 Vbeta primers and 13 Jbeta primers. Sequencing used immunoSEQ multiplex PCR; TCRdb keeps in-frame clones, though not all of them. Of about 190,000 clones in the sample, 70% to 75% are singletons; the top ten hold around 3.3%. The genes are TRBV28 and TRBJ1-2; the D gene is possibly TRBD1 (5 bases). The sequenced material came from PBMCs. The clonotype was recovered from a woman between 25 and 40 years old in good health and CMV-seropositive. CDR3: CASSPLGRGNYGYTF. The DNA for the CDR3 is TGTGCCAGCAGTCCCTTGGGAAGGGGTAACTATGGCTACACCTTC.